The entry that follows covers one TCR beta chain sequence. The data were taken from a study of OX40 agonist ivuxolimab in advanced cancers. Study-level background: Ivuxolimab is an agonistic anti-OX40 (CD134) antibody, and patients were treated with it. Past anti-PD-1, anti-PD-L1 or anti-CTLA-4 therapy was accepted, and 40% had received some.

Germline CDR1 is SNHLY and CDR2 is FYNNEI. Trimming pared 6 bases from V and 2 bases from J, leaving 9 bases between. The CDR3 sequence is 13 residues long. Sequencing used immunoSEQ multiplex PCR; TCRdb keeps in-frame clones, though not all of them. This table has 35,000 to 40,000 clones, approximately 80% appearing once. The source material was CD4+ or CD8+ T cells sorted from blood, sampled in a trial of the OX40 agonist ivuxolimab. This sequence was found in an adult with an advanced solid tumor such as melanoma, head and neck, liver or kidney cancer. The V call is TRBV2, the J call TRBJ2-3; TRBD1 or TRBD2 may be the D gene (5 bases each). The CDR3 reads CASRRDPTDTQYF. CDR3 bases: TGTGCCAGCAGGAGGGACCCCACAGATACGCAGTATTTT.